The present T cell receptor (beta chain) was sequenced within a study of shared clonotypes between healthy human individuals. Study conclusions and caveats: Relative to memory subsets, naive subsets generally showed larger estimated richness. Among several donors, 4.5% to 5.5% of naive CD4 clonotypes were found in common.

CD8 cells classed as naive were CD45RO-negative and positively selected for CCR7, excluding terminally differentiated effector memory CD45RA+ cells. Methods used by the authors: Quality scores were absent from the junction-only immunoSEQ sequences, so filtering differed. Sequenced by immunoSEQ multiplex PCR; TCRdb stores in-frame clones only, minus some. That table furnishes V, J and clone size, whereas the DNA furnished D and trimming. The sample includes a few hundred thousand clones, roughly 95% of them seen just once. The germline V and J ends were trimmed by 0 bases and 0 bases, with 6 bases remaining between them. This CDR3 region has 14 residues. Germline values: CDR1 SGHNT, CDR2 YYREEE (reference sequence). As regards this clone: The antigen is not known.

This TCR derives from a woman aged 30 to 39 in good health. The chain links TRBV5-4 to TRBJ1-1; D is undetermined. Sequencing was carried out using naive CD8+ T cells sorted from blood. The CDR3 DNA follows: TGTGCCAGCAGCTTGGACGCCGTGAACACTGAAGCTTTCTTT. Amino acids: CASSLDAVNTEAFF. The complete variable domain, with remaining parts taken from reference TRBV5-4 and TRBJ1-1, reads ETGVTQSPTHLIKTRGQQVTLRCSSQSGHNTVSWYQQALGQGPQFIFQYYREEENGRGNFPPRFSGLQFPNYSSELNVNALELDDSALYLCASSLDAVNTEAFFGQGTRLTVV.